Below are 24 T cell receptor beta chains sequenced from a single sample in a study of blood T cell repertoires in COVID-19 (dated by TCRdb to the early 2020s). To prepare the library, the immunoSEQ multiplex PCR assay was applied. The immuneACCESS repertoire file appears here via TCRdb, limited to in-frame rearrangements. These files lack a portion of the clones; in checked studies, under half of the deficit traces to unresolved V genes, and the cause of the others is not known. The sample table records around 400,000 clones; approximately 89% of these occur just once. Of the sample, around 0.94% falls within the top ten clones. The sequenced sample consisted of PBMCs or T cells enriched from blood (not recorded which). The receptor set was obtained from a middle-aged woman who had been exposed to COVID-19.

This clone showed up just once. The chain is built from TRBV6-2 or TRBV6-3 and TRBJ2-1; 9 bases are a match to TRBD2. Germline CDR1 reads MNHEY; CDR2 reads SVGEGT. This CDR3 has 17 residues. V trimming: 2 bases; J trimming: 3 bases; junction bases outside the gene matches: 8. CDR3 in amino acids: CASSYMASGDYYNEQFF. CDR3 in DNA: TGTGCCAGCAGTTACATGGCTAGCGGGGACTACTACAATGAGCAGTTCTTC.

The chain has TRBV2 and TRBJ2-2, with 7 bases identical to TRBD1. The junction had 0 bases not matched to a gene; V was cut back by 8 bases and J by 3 bases. This CDR3 region has 12 residues. Looked up from germline, CDR1 is SNHLY and CDR2 is FYNNEI. CDR3 sequence (DNA): TGTGCCAGCGGACAGGACACCGGGGAGCTGTTTTTT. Translating it yields CASGQDTGELFF.

The V and J genes are TRBV9 and TRBJ1-5; D possibly corresponds to TRBD1 (5 bases). The V gene's germline CDR1 is SGDLS and CDR2 YYNGEE. Trimming shortened V by 5 bases and J by 9 bases, and 18 bases separated the two germline ends. The CDR3 has 14 amino acids. The CDR3 loop is CASSRTGTHLPQHF. As DNA, the CDR3 is TGTGCCAGCAGTCGAACAGGAACTCATTTGCCCCAGCATTTT.

The chain employs TRBV4-3 and TRBJ2-7; TRBD2 matches 8 bases. The length of the CDR3 is 15 residues. V was clipped by 0 bases and J by 5 bases; unmatched bases: 6. CDR1 and CDR2 from the germline V gene are LGHNA and YSLEER. This CDR3 is CASSQDTSGSDEQYF. The CDR3 bases are TGCGCCAGCAGCCAAGATACCAGCGGGAGCGACGAGCAGTACTTC.

This rearrangement joins TRBV2 to TRBJ1-1; D unresolved. This CDR3 region has 15 residues. The germline V gene encodes CDR1 SNHLY and CDR2 FYNNEI. Trimming shortened V by 8 bases and J by 0 bases, and 16 bases separated the two germline ends. The CDR3 is CASEKTRSMNTEAFF. In nucleotides, the CDR3 is TGTGCCAGCGAAAAGACCAGGTCCATGAACACTGAAGCTTTCTTT.

The chain has TRBV19 and TRBJ1-2, with D unresolved. V lost 0 bases to trimming and J lost 4 bases, with 12 bases between them. This CDR3 is 15 amino acids long. Germline V CDR1 and CDR2: LNHDA, SQIVND (reference sequence). CDR3 region: CASSIDRRTVYGYTF. The DNA for the CDR3 is TGTGCCAGTAGTATAGATCGGAGGACGGTCTATGGCTACACCTTC.

DNA of the CDR3: TGTGCCAGCAGCTTGAGTTACAGTCAAGAGACCCAGTACTTC. Its protein is CASSLSYSQETQYF. The V call is TRBV5-6, the J call TRBJ2-5, with D unresolved. The CDR3 extends over 14 amino acids. V lost 1 base and J lost 2, with 9 bases in between. Germline V CDR1 and CDR2: SGHDT, YYEEEE.

The chain has TRBV5-1 and TRBJ1-6; 9 bases are shared with TRBD1. V was pared by 2 bases and J by 0 bases, with 12 bases of the junction left unmatched. The germline gives CDR1 SGHRS, CDR2 YFSETQ. The CDR3 spans 20 residues. The CDR3 DNA is TGCGCCAGCAGCTTAACCGGGACAGGGTTTGTGGGCTCCTATAATTCACCCCTCCACTTT. This encodes CASSLTGTGFVGSYNSPLHF.

The CDR3: CARRGASSYNSPLHF. As DNA, the CDR3 is TGTGCCCGCCGGGGTGCGAGCTCCTATAATTCACCCCTCCACTTT. This chain uses TRBV30 with TRBJ1-6; D ambiguous. V lost 8 bases and J 0 bases, leaving 14 bases between the germline ends. This CDR3 has 15 residues. Germline V gene lookup returns CDR1 GTSNPN and CDR2 SVGIG (reference sequence). Complete variable domain (other parts from reference TRBV30 and TRBJ1-6): SQTIHQWPATLVQPVGSPLSLECTVEGTSNPNLYWYRQAAGRGLQLLFYSVGIGQISSEVPQNLSASRPQDRQFILSSKKLLLSDSGFYLCARRGASSYNSPLHFGNGTRLTVT.

This clone was observed a single time. The V call is TRBV5-1, the J call TRBJ1-1; tentatively, D is TRBD1 (6 bases). V lost 7 bases to trimming and J lost 1 base, with 14 bases between them. The CDR3 spans 14 residues. CDR1 is SGHRS, CDR2 YFSETQ, per germline. The CDR3 coding sequence is TGCGCCAGCGGGGAAGGACAGAAGAACACTGAAGCTTTCTTT. It yields the protein CASGEGQKNTEAFF.

This clone has a handful of counts. The V and J genes are TRBV5-1 and TRBJ1-6; D gene uncertain. The CDR3 is made up of 12 amino acids. The V and J ends lost 3 bases and 8 bases respectively, with 6 bases between them. The germline V gene has CDR1 SGHRS and CDR2 YFSETQ. The CDR3 coding sequence is TGCGCCAGCAGCTCGGGGTATTCACCCCTCCACTTT. Its protein is CASSSGYSPLHF.

The chain combines TRBV5-6 with TRBJ2-5; D call uncertain. The V end lost 0 bases, the J end lost 5 bases, and 11 bases lay between the germline ends. Germline CDR1 is SGHDT and CDR2 is YYEEEE. The CDR3 loop spans 14 amino acids. The CDR3 sequence: CASSLVASGETQYF. The CDR3 coding sequence is TGTGCCAGCAGCTTGGTAGCTAGTGGGGAGACCCAGTACTTC.

The chain couples TRBV4-3 to TRBJ2-1; 14 bases match TRBD2. The CDR3 consists of 18 residues. V lost 0 bases, J lost 7 bases, and 8 bases stayed unmatched. The V gene's germline CDR1 is LGHNA and CDR2 YSLEER. CDR3 protein: CASSQDVSWTSGRNEQFF. The CDR3 region has the DNA TGCGCCAGCAGCCAAGATGTATCGTGGACTAGCGGGAGGAATGAGCAGTTCTTC.

The genes are TRBV29-1 and TRBJ2-3, with TRBD1 matching 8 bases. CDR3 length: 18 amino acids. Germline V lookup: CDR1 SQVTM, CDR2 ANQGSEA. V shed 0 bases and J 1 base; nucleotides not matched to a gene: 12. The CDR3 loop is CSVEDFTGQVPRTDTQYF. CDR3 coding DNA: TGCAGCGTTGAAGATTTCACGGGACAGGTTCCTCGCACAGATACGCAGTATTTT.

V usage is TRBV6-4 and J usage is TRBJ1-6, with 9 bases identical to TRBD1. From germline, CDR1 is MRHNA and CDR2 SNTAGT. This CDR3 has 13 residues. The V segment lost 6 bases and the J segment 10 bases; nucleotides outside the gene matches: 4. The CDR3: CASSTGGGSPLHF. CDR3 nucleotide sequence: TGTGCCAGCAGCACAGGGGGCGGGTCACCCCTCCACTTT.

J is TRBJ1-2 and V is TRBV28; possibly TRBD1 for D (5 bases). Germline V gene sequence: CDR1 MDHEN, CDR2 SYDVKM. V was trimmed by 6 bases and J by 8 bases, leaving 16 bases between them. The CDR3 is made up of 13 amino acids. CDR3: CASRDTGVGGYTF. Written as DNA, the CDR3 is TGTGCCAGCAGGGATACAGGAGTTGGCGGCTACACCTTC.

This chain links TRBV13 with TRBJ1-1, with a weak D call TRBD1 (5 bases). CDR1 is PRHDT and CDR2 is FYEKMQ in the germline V gene (reference sequence). This CDR3 spans 15 amino acids. Trimming left V 1 base short and J 1 base short, with 10 bases between. This CDR3 is CASSLVGHSNTEAFF. CDR3 sequence (DNA): TGTGCCAGCAGCTTAGTCGGACACTCGAACACTGAAGCTTTCTTT.

The gene calls are TRBV5-1 and TRBJ2-3; 9 nucleotides agree with TRBD2. The CDR3 contains 14 residues. Germline V CDR1 and CDR2: SGHRS, YFSETQ. J was trimmed by 6 bases and V by 4 bases; bases with no gene match: 6. The CDR3 loop is CASSPRLAADTQYF. CDR3 DNA sequence: TGCGCCAGCAGCCCGAGACTAGCGGCGGATACGCAGTATTTT.

The count of this clone is one. This sequence joins TRBV30 and TRBJ1-2; 7 bases are shared with TRBD1. Germline CDR1 and CDR2: GTSNPN and SVGIG (reference sequence). CDR3 length: 12 residues. Trimming removed 7 bases from V and 0 bases from J; junction bases left unmatched: 2. DNA of the CDR3: TGTGCCTATCAGGGGGCTAACTATGGCTACACCTTC. Translated: CAYQGANYGYTF.

This sequence joins TRBV5-4 and TRBJ2-3; 8 bases map to TRBD2. The CDR3 is 16 residues long. The germline gives CDR1 SGHNT, CDR2 YYREEE (reference sequence). V shed 2 bases, J shed 2 bases, and the junction held 7 bases outside the gene matches. CDR3 amino acids: CASSFTRTSPTDTQYF. As DNA, the CDR3 is TGTGCCAGCAGCTTCACACGGACTAGCCCCACAGATACGCAGTATTTT.

The genes are TRBV7-9 and TRBJ1-1; perhaps TRBD1 as D (6 bases). The V gene's germline CDR1 is SEHNR and CDR2 FQNEAQ (reference sequence). Deletions cut 5 bases from V and 3 bases from J, with 25 bases between. CDR3 size: 18 residues. This CDR3 is CASSLSLQGISFDTEAFF. CDR3 coding DNA: TGTGCCAGCAGCCTTTCTTTACAGGGTATTAGCTTCGACACTGAAGCTTTCTTT.

The chain uses TRBV30 and TRBJ1-2; D is unresolved. V was trimmed by 3 bases and J by 2 bases, leaving 16 bases between them. Per the germline V gene, CDR1 is GTSNPN and CDR2 is SVGIG (reference sequence). The CDR3 contains 15 residues. CDR3: CAWSYPATLNYGYTF. CDR3 nucleotides: TGTGCCTGGAGCTATCCGGCGACATTGAACTATGGCTACACCTTC.

Remarks on this clone: Other nucleotide sequences in the sample specify the same CDR3. The rearrangement uses TRBV14 and TRBJ1-2; D might be TRBD1 (5 bases). The V gene lost 1 base and the J gene lost 4 bases, with 7 bases spanning the gap. The germline CDR1 and CDR2 sequences are SGHDN and FVKESK. The CDR3 length is 13 residues. CDR3 residues: CASSQGGGYGYTF. CDR3 bases: TGTGCCAGCAGCCAAGGGGGGGGCTATGGCTACACCTTC.

The table lists this clone with many counts. CDR3 sequence: CASSASNYGYTF. CDR3 coding DNA: TGTGCCAGCAGCGCGTCCAACTATGGCTACACCTTC. The gene calls are TRBV3-1 (or the pseudogene TRBV3-2) and TRBJ1-2; D uncertain. V was clipped by 5 bases and J by 2 bases, with 6 bases between them. The CDR3 sequence is 12 residues long. Germline-derived CDR1 and CDR2 are LGHDT and YNNKEL (reference sequence).